This TCR beta chain emerged from a study of cytomegalovirus exposure and HLA in healthy donors (dated by TCRdb to between 2016 and 2019). About the study as a whole: An earlier analysis of about 560 of the donors reported 276 Gb of sequence data and 117 million unique TCR beta sequences obtained from about 180 million T cells. Among several hundred genotyped donors of the cohort, an average of approximately 240,000 unique TCR beta nucleotide sequences was sequenced per donor, of which about 18% were non-productive. Among the approximately 400 genotyped donors, around 81% belonged to the genetic ancestry cluster associated with self-reported Caucasian donors. In an earlier analysis of more than 550 of the donors, high-throughput TCR beta sequencing was used to judge whether each TCR beta V gene segment behaved as functional or pseudogenic. The study used immunosequencing to profile the T cell repertoires of approximately 650 subjects and linked those repertoires to cytomegalovirus serostatus. The study was designed to test whether signatures of past pathogen exposure could be identified by cataloging public T cell receptors. Rather than drawing on any new phenotypic data, the later analysis identified candidate immune exposures from TCR beta sequences and the way those sequences occurred across donors. The number of donors typed differed by locus, with roughly 629-640 for A, B, C, DRB1 and DQB1, 522 for DQA1, approximately 580 for DPA1, and 472 for DPB1. Donor age, sex, ethnicity and CMV serostatus were compiled together with the repertoire data. HLA typing covered class I and class II loci at four-digit resolution. A later genetic analysis used genome-wide SNP genotypes for about 65% of the 666 donors, treating that subset as a discovery cohort. About 300 gigabases of sequencing data and around 88 million unique TCR sequences made up an early release that covered 500 to 700 HLA-typed donors. In addition to the first cohort of 666 subjects, a separate validation cohort of 120 different subjects was used. In a later analysis, previously published TCR beta repertoires from 666 donors were re-analyzed and high-resolution HLA genotyping was added so that TCR occurrence patterns could be studied. High-throughput TCR immunosequencing, statistical association of individual TCRs with disease status, and machine learning were combined to predict cytomegalovirus infection status. All discovery cohort repertoires had been generated using a single sequencing platform. Four or five DR-DQ haplotypes were treated as single units for association and clustering because of strong linkage in the cohort. What the research found in general, with its limitations: According to a later genetic analysis, donors in an Asian-associated ancestry cluster had fewer N-insertions in productive TCRs than the roughly 700-donor mean. Most TCR sequences were seen in very few donors, while some public TCRs were found in many individuals. A group of highly shared sequence variants was considered likely to be a technical artifact of the sequencing pipeline. In a later analysis, the rate of TCR association differed among HLA loci, with DRB1 alleles having the most associated TCRs and HLA-C alleles having the fewest. Several of the top co-occurrence clusters appeared to be linked to parvovirus B19, influenza, CMV and Epstein-Barr virus, according to a later analysis. At a false discovery rate of 0.05, a later analysis linked 15,000 to 20,000 TCR beta sequences to specific HLA alleles. A further reported finding was that TCR beta sequences accurately predicted the HLA-A and HLA-B alleles for most subjects in the first cohort. Roughly uniform sequencing depth across donors was assumed in presence/absence analyses, although this assumption may not hold. In an earlier analysis of some 540 of the donors, most TCR beta V segments appeared in productive rearrangements about 87% or about 30% of the time, broadly matching IMGT annotations. In a later analysis, HLA-associated TCR beta chains showed more clonal expansion and lower generation probabilities than non-associated chains that were equally common. A total of about 180 TCR beta chains were listed by the study as associated with cytomegalovirus. An association between a missense DCLRE1C variant and V-gene and J-gene trimming of TCR beta chains was found in a later genetic analysis and replicated in an independent cohort. Most CMV-associated TCR beta chains appeared to be HLA-restricted in a later analysis, and the HLA associations seemed to be driven largely by CMV exposure. The classifier was reported to diagnose cytomegalovirus status with high specificity and sensitivity in both the original cohort and the validation cohort. For the cohort, immune exposure information was limited to CMV serostatus. Because HLA typing was missing for some donors at each locus, association tests included only the typed subset. A few of the identified cytomegalovirus-associated TCR beta chains were confirmed in vitro to be specific for cytomegalovirus antigens. Correlated functional status among segregating V segments might be attributable to linkage disequilibrium, but an unknown experimental factor could not be ruled out. When HLA alleles, especially DR and DQ, strongly co-occurred, attributing TCR associations to individual alleles was difficult. Fewer than 20 rarely observed V segments, including chromosome 9 orphons, were excluded from the earlier analysis of about 500 of the donors because counts were too low. It was suggested by the authors that the approach could potentially be generalized to other disease states and immunological phenotypes. The 87-base-pair reads could not distinguish some IMGT-functional V segments, including TRBV6-2 and TRBV6-3, so those segments were excluded. This cohort had only TCR beta chains sequenced, and the lack of alpha or paired-chain data limited which features could be detected.

To prepare the library, the immunoSEQ multiplex PCR assay was applied. For the multiplex PCR, a mixture combining 60 forward primers for TCR Vbeta segments and 13 reverse primers for TCR Jbeta segments was used. The CDR3 region of rearranged TCR beta genes was amplified from genomic DNA by a multiplex PCR assay. The amplified TCR beta libraries were sequenced on the Illumina HiSeq System as 87-base-pair reads. The study's own analysis went as follows. A later analysis counted 65 million to 90 million unique TCR beta chains across the 640 or so repertoires, and about 10 million of these chains were shared by at least two donors. Raw reads were error-corrected and collapsed into unique sequences by a nearest-neighbor algorithm in which closely related sequences were merged to remove PCR and sequencing errors. CDR3 sequences were aligned to IMGT reference sequences to assign V, D and J gene segments. For a sequence to be retained, at least a six-nucleotide match to both a V gene segment and a J gene segment was required. A rearrangement was called productive if the CDR3 had no stop codons and remained in frame with V and J, and every other rearrangement was called non-productive. CDR3 was defined according to IMGT convention as the region running from the second conserved V-encoded cysteine to the conserved J-encoded phenylalanine. Sequences without an unambiguous match to a single V gene segment were excluded from the earlier analysis of 500 to 700 of the donors. An earlier analysis of several hundred of the donors called V segments functional above 56.7% productive rearrangements and segregating when the between-donor standard deviation exceeded 5%. To diagnose cytomegalovirus status from the catalog of TCR beta chain sequences, a statistical classification framework was built. In a later analysis, TCR nucleotide sequences were compared against IMGT/GENE-DB human TR gene sequences so that V and J genes could be assigned. Using the TCRdist pipeline, a later analysis assigned CDR3 sequences along with most-parsimonious VDJ recombination scenarios. In a later analysis, each TCR beta chain was defined by its CDR3 amino acid sequence together with its V-gene family, and reads without a unique V-gene family were excluded. To address suspected cross-contamination and a sequencing artifact, a later analysis removed a few hundred highly shared, low-generation-probability nucleotide sequences. For each public chain, a later analysis derived a clonal expansion index from normalized ranks of inferred template counts within each repertoire. In a later analysis, generation probabilities were computed with a VDJ recombination model fitted to out-of-frame rearrangements, and the resulting probabilities were checked against IGoR. In a later analysis, TCR-TCR, TCR-HLA and TCR-CMV co-occurrence was scored with hypergeometric tests, and a repertoire-size bias correction was applied to TCR pairs. A later analysis estimated false discovery rates by permuting HLA or CMV assignments 20 times. In a later analysis, co-occurring TCRs were grouped using DBSCAN, and TCRdist sequence similarity was added for clustering within HLA-allele-positive subsets. Repertoires with fewer than 30,000 or more than 120,000 public chains were left out of co-occurrence clustering, as were about 5 repertoires with anomalous nucleotide sharing. TCRdb took over this immuneACCESS table, retaining in-frame rearrangements with V and J assigned. Such tables are incomplete; in checked studies, under half of the missing clones stem from an unresolved V gene, and the remainder is unexplained. D and trimming were read from the DNA, whereas the V and J calls and clone size are those reported in that table. This sample gives fewer than 150,000 clones in total; about 78% of them show up just once. The leading ten clones occupy around 3.7% of the sample.

From the cysteine up to the phenylalanine, the CDR3 has a length of 15 residues. Only CDR3 DNA is held: 45 bases, read in frame from base 1. For CDR1 and CDR2, the germline V gene lists SGHNT and YENEEA. At the junction V is shortened by 0 bases and J by 2 bases, with 7 bases in between. Comment on this clone: Its antigen is still unknown. No much larger clonotype is one base removed from it; base qualities were not supplied.

The cohort consisted of approximately 690 healthy bone marrow donors. Cohort members were all nominally healthy when sampled, although unrecorded immune exposures were likely present. The donor was CMV seronegative and was included in the group of 352 seronegative cohort members. Each donor provided a peripheral blood sample, and peripheral blood mononuclear cells were used for TCR beta sequencing. The Qiagen DNeasy Blood Extraction Kit was used to extract genomic DNA from the blood cell samples. This sequence was found in a man aged 18 to 30 in good health and CMV-seronegative. Sequenced input: PBMCs. The chain was built from TRBV11-3 and TRBJ2-2; no D segment can be confidently identified. The CDR3 region reads CASSLELVNTGELFF. Here is the DNA: TGTGCCAGCAGCTTAGAATTAGTCAACACCGGGGAGCTGTTTTTT.